The rows below give T cell receptor beta chains drawn from one sample of a study of cytomegalovirus exposure and HLA in healthy donors. Clones were read by immunoSEQ multiplex PCR, and TCRdb kept only the in-frame ones, dropping some. The data contain around 70,000 clones, approximately 60% of them seen just once; the ten biggest clones take up roughly 3.1%. The sequenced material came from PBMCs. The receptors come from a man aged 25 to 45 in good health and CMV-seronegative. The CDR3 runs from the conserved cysteine through the conserved F or W. D genes are given only for firm matches. Clone size, where shown, is once, few, many, or a class for clones that have expanded.

D gene	clone size	J gene	V gene	CDR3 protein	CDR3 DNA
TRBD1	NA	TRBJ1-6	TRBV2	CASTPGTGALNNSPLHF	TGTGCCAGCACCCCCGGGACAGGTGCTTTAAATAATTCACCCCTCCACTTT
TRBD1	NA	TRBJ1-5	TRBV18	CASSFEDRGRQPQHF	TGTGCCAGCTCATTCGAGGACAGGGGCCGGCAGCCCCAGCATTTT
NA	once	TRBJ1-6	TRBV7-9	CASSSSLISPLHF	TGTGCCAGCAGTAGCAGTTTGATTTCACCCCTCCACTTT
TRBD1	few	TRBJ2-7	TRBV7-9	CASSSRTGGMYEQYF	TGTGCCAGCAGCTCAAGGACAGGGGGAATGTACGAGCAGTACTTC
TRBD2	few	TRBJ2-5	TRBV6-5	CASSAGLAVETQYF	TGTGCCAGCAGTGCGGGACTAGCTGTCGAGACCCAGTACTTC
TRBD1	many	TRBJ1-5	TRBV10-3	CAISERQGGDQPQHF	TGTGCCATCAGTGAGCGACAGGGAGGTGATCAGCCCCAGCATTTT
NA	NA	TRBJ1-5	TRBV6-5	CASSSSLNQPQHF	TGTGCCAGCAGTTCCTCCCTCAATCAGCCCCAGCATTTT
TRBD1	NA	TRBJ2-7	TRBV5-1	CASRTGGAYEQYF	TGCGCCAGCCGGACAGGGGGTGCCTACGAGCAGTACTTC
NA	NA	TRBJ2-5	TRBV5-1	CASSLPTGYETQYF	TGCGCCAGCAGCCTACCTACAGGGTACGAGACCCAGTACTTC
TRBD1	NA	TRBJ2-7	TRBV4-1	CASSQERTGVYEQYF	TGCGCCAGCAGCCAAGAACGGACAGGGGTCTACGAGCAGTACTTC
TRBD1	few	TRBJ1-1	TRBV9	CASSRGQVNTEAFF	TGTGCCAGCAGCCGAGGACAGGTGAACACTGAAGCTTTCTTT
NA	NA	TRBJ2-7	TRBV6-6	CASSRRQSYEQYF	TGTGCCAGCAGCCGAAGACAGTCCTACGAGCAGTACTTC
NA	NA	TRBJ2-7	TRBV10-2	CASREAAQYEQYF	TGCGCCAGCAGGGAAGCGGCCCAGTACGAGCAGTACTTC
TRBD1	NA	TRBJ1-5	TRBV7-8	CASSWTGGNNQPQHF	TGTGCCAGCAGCTGGACAGGGGGGAACAATCAGCCCCAGCATTTT
NA	few	TRBJ2-3	TRBV21-1	CASSEPGQSTDTQYF	TGTGCCAGCAGCGAACCGGGACAGTCCACAGATACGCAGTATTTT
TRBD1	NA	TRBJ1-2	TRBV6-1	CASSEAGQVYGYTF	TGTGCCAGCAGTGAAGCTGGACAGGTCTATGGCTACACCTTC
TRBD1	NA	TRBJ2-1	TRBV6-1	CASSEGTGGYEQFF	TGTGCCAGCAGTGAAGGGACAGGGGGCTATGAGCAGTTCTTC
NA	once	TRBJ1-3	TRBV7-9	CASSLGQNTIYF	TGTGCCAGCAGCTTAGGTCAAAACACCATATATTTT
NA	once	TRBJ2-1	TRBV7-9	CASSPSTSDEQFF	TGTGCCAGCAGCCCCTCAACTAGTGATGAGCAGTTCTTC
TRBD2	NA	TRBJ2-1	TRBV9	CASNAGGGGYNEQFF	TGTGCCAGCAACGCGGGGGGCGGGGGATACAATGAGCAGTTCTTC
NA	NA	TRBJ2-1	TRBV11-2	CASSLDAYGNEQFF	TGTGCCAGCAGCTTAGATGCTTACGGGAATGAGCAGTTCTTC
TRBD2	NA	TRBJ2-2	TRBV6-5	CASSYLAGGTGELFF	TGTGCCAGCAGCTACCTAGCGGGGGGGACCGGGGAGCTGTTTTTT
NA	NA	TRBJ2-7	TRBV7-2	CASSYLYEQYF	TGTGCCAGCAGCTATCTCTACGAGCAGTACTTC
NA	NA	TRBJ1-5	TRBV7-2	CASSLVAQGSKGPQHF	TGTGCCAGCAGCTTAGTAGCACAGGGTTCAAAGGGGCCCCAGCATTTT
NA	NA	TRBJ1-2	TRBV11-2	CASSLSRGGEGYTF	TGTGCCAGCAGCTTAAGCCGAGGGGGAGAAGGCTACACCTTC
NA	few	TRBJ2-7	TRBV5-8	CASPPATNSYEQYF	TGTGCCAGCCCCCCCGCAACTAACTCCTACGAGCAGTACTTC
NA	NA	TRBJ1-1	TRBV6-5	CASSYSSGSEAFF	TGTGCCAGCAGTTACTCAAGTGGCTCGGAAGCTTTCTTT
TRBD1	NA	TRBJ2-7	TRBV5-6	CASSLGGTGPSYEQYF	TGTGCCAGCAGCTTGGGCGGGACAGGGCCTTCCTACGAGCAGTACTTC
NA	NA	TRBJ1-5	TRBV6-1	CASSEIQGGQPQHF	TGTGCCAGCAGTGAAATACAGGGTGGACAGCCCCAGCATTTT
TRBD1	NA	TRBJ1-5	TRBV6-6	CASSYGGTGDQPQHF	TGTGCCAGCAGTTACGGGGGGACAGGGGATCAGCCCCAGCATTTT
NA	NA	TRBJ1-2	TRBV29-1	CSVVLSWAYGYTF	TGCAGCGTTGTTTTGAGTTGGGCCTATGGCTACACCTTC
TRBD2	few	TRBJ2-1	TRBV5-1	CASSPELAYNEQFF	TGCGCCAGCAGCCCTGAACTAGCGTACAATGAGCAGTTCTTC
NA	NA	TRBJ1-1	TRBV7-9	CASSSGRNTEAFF	TGTGCCAGCAGCTCCGGGAGGAACACTGAAGCTTTCTTT
TRBD1	NA	TRBJ1-2	TRBV5-1	CASSLATGGDYGYTF	TGCGCCAGCAGCTTGGCTACAGGGGGCGACTATGGCTACACCTTC
NA	NA	TRBJ2-7	TRBV4-1	CASSTSAGRYYEQYF	TGCGCCAGCTCCACCTCAGCAGGGAGGTACTACGAGCAGTACTTC
TRBD2	NA	TRBJ2-1	TRBV5-1	CASSAGTSGGASPFF	TGCGCCAGCAGCGCCGGGACTAGCGGGGGGGCAAGTCCGTTCTTC
TRBD1	NA	TRBJ2-5	TRBV6-1	CASSPTGTQETQYF	TGTGCCAGCAGCCCGACAGGGACCCAAGAGACCCAGTACTTC
TRBD2	few	TRBJ2-7	TRBV5-1	CASSWKFAASGAYEQYF	TGCGCCAGCAGCTGGAAGTTTGCGGCTAGCGGGGCCTACGAGCAGTACTTC
NA	NA	TRBJ2-7	TRBV2	CASTVEWGHLSYEQYF	TGTGCCAGCACGGTGGAATGGGGACACCTTTCCTACGAGCAGTACTTC
NA	NA	TRBJ1-6	TRBV7-8	CASSLAGSGVSPLHF	TGTGCCAGCAGCTTAGCCGGGTCGGGGGTTTCACCCCTCCACTTT
TRBD1	NA	TRBJ1-1	TRBV30	CAWSGQMNTEAFF	TGTGCCTGGTCGGGACAGATGAACACTGAAGCTTTCTTT
TRBD1	NA	TRBJ1-5	TRBV27	CAGRDRHSNQPQHF	TGTGCCGGAAGGGACAGACATAGCAATCAGCCCCAGCATTTT
TRBD2	NA	TRBJ2-5	TRBV9	CASSVNVGGGETQYF	TGTGCCAGCAGCGTCAATGTTGGGGGGGGAGAGACCCAGTACTTC
NA	NA	TRBJ2-7	TRBV27	CASSFGYEQYF	TGTGCCAGCAGTTTCGGCTACGAGCAGTACTTC
NA	NA	TRBJ1-6	TRBV11-2	CASSPGGGTRRYNSPLHF	TGTGCCAGCAGCCCCGGGGGGGGAACTAGGCGATATAATTCACCCCTCCACTTT